Below are 18 T cell receptor beta chains sequenced from a single sample in a study of cytomegalovirus exposure and HLA in healthy donors. The study ran its PCR with 60 Vbeta and 13 Jbeta primers. Some clones are missing from TCRdb's copy, which holds only in-frame ones; the method was immunoSEQ multiplex PCR. Among about 160,000 clones listed, 78% were seen once. The material sequenced was PBMCs. The receptors here all came from a woman in her thirties or forties in good health and CMV-seronegative.

The sample holds one count of this clone. The chain combines TRBV2 with TRBJ1-5, with a tentative D call TRBD1 (5 bases). V lost 3 bases to trimming and J lost 7 bases, with 13 bases between them. Germline V gene data show CDR1 as SNHLY and CDR2 as FYNNEI. This CDR3 spans 14 amino acids. The CDR3 sequence is CASSDFWEGQPQHF. The DNA of the CDR3 is TGTGCCAGCAGTGATTTCTGGGAGGGGCAGCCCCAGCATTTT.

The gene calls are TRBV7-9 and TRBJ1-1; perhaps TRBD1 as D (6 bases). V was clipped by 5 bases and J by 0 bases, with 13 bases between them. The CDR3 is 15 residues long. Germline CDR1 and CDR2: SEHNR and FQNEAQ (reference sequence). The CDR3 nucleotides read TGTGCCAGCAGCCCGAGACAGGCCATGAACACTGAAGCTTTCTTT. Its protein product is CASSPRQAMNTEAFF.

The rearrangement joins TRBV2 to TRBJ2-1; TRBD1 matches 8 bases. Germline lookup yields CDR1 SNHLY and CDR2 FYNNEI. Germline trimming cut 6 bases from V and 6 bases from J; bases unmatched to any gene: 10. The CDR3 is 15 amino acids. CDR3 DNA sequence: TGTGCCAGCAGCCTTTTAAAGGACAGGGTCAATGAGCAGTTCTTC. This codes for CASSLLKDRVNEQFF.

The chain employs TRBV4-2 and TRBJ2-7, with 14 nucleotides matching TRBD2. This CDR3 is 17 amino acids long. Per the germline V gene, CDR1 is LGHNA and CDR2 is YNFKEQ. Trimming removed 0 bases from V and 2 bases from J; junction bases left unmatched: 3. For the CDR3, the DNA is TGTGCCAGCAGCCAAGAGACTAGCGGGGGGGTGGCCTACGAGCAGTACTTC. It encodes CASSQETSGGVAYEQYF.

This clone was seen just once. This chain uses TRBV19 with TRBJ2-7, with TRBD1 as a possible D gene (6 bases). V was trimmed by 4 bases and J by 5 bases, leaving 18 bases between them. The length of the CDR3 is 15 residues. Germline assignment: CDR1 LNHDA and CDR2 SQIVND (reference sequence). The CDR3 loop reads CASSKGVGIGHEQYF. The DNA for the CDR3 is TGTGCCAGTAGTAAGGGGGTGGGGATTGGCCACGAGCAGTACTTC.

The chain joins TRBV7-2 to TRBJ2-7; D is perhaps TRBD1 (5 bases). Germline V gene data show CDR1 as SGHTA and CDR2 as FQGNSA. The CDR3 runs 14 residues. V was pared by 3 bases and J by 1 base, with 10 bases between. The CDR3 DNA sequence: TGTGCCAGCAGCTTCTCCGCAGGGTCCTACGAGCAGTACTTC. Translating it yields CASSFSAGSYEQYF.

This clone occurred once. CDR3 loop: CASSEQNYGYTF. The CDR3 DNA follows: TGTGCCAGCAGTGAACAGAACTATGGCTACACCTTC. The chain links TRBV28 to TRBJ1-2; D remains unclear. Germline CDR1 MDHEN, CDR2 SYDVKM. V lost 5 bases to trimming and J lost 2 bases, with 6 bases between them. This CDR3 region has 12 residues.

The gene calls are TRBV18 and TRBJ1-1, with D hard to call. There are 14 residues in the CDR3. Germline CDR1 and CDR2: KGHSH and LQKENI. V was trimmed by 6 bases and J by 3 bases, leaving 14 bases between them. The CDR3 reads CASSIAPRDTEAFF. DNA for the CDR3: TGTGCCAGCTCGATAGCCCCGCGGGACACTGAAGCTTTCTTT.

The chain combines TRBV5-1 with TRBJ1-4, with D unresolved. The V end was cut by 0 bases, the J end by 5 bases, with 11 bases between. Germline CDR1 is SGHRS and CDR2 is YFSETQ. This CDR3 spans 15 amino acids. The CDR3 spells CASSLGAGGNEKLFF. CDR3 DNA sequence: TGCGCCAGCAGCTTGGGGGCCGGAGGGAATGAAAAACTGTTTTTT. Full variable domain (missing parts from reference TRBV5-1 and TRBJ1-4): KAGVTQTPRYLIKTRGQQVTLSCSPISGHRSVSWYQQTPGQGLQFLFEYFSETQRNKGNFPGRFSGRQFSNSRSEMNVSTLELGDSALYLCASSLGAGGNEKLFFGSGTQLSVL.

The V gene is TRBV27, the J gene TRBJ2-6; tentatively, D is TRBD2 (7 bases). The V and J ends lost 6 bases and 0 bases respectively, with 24 bases between them. This CDR3 contains 20 residues. Germline CDR1 reads MNHEY; CDR2 reads SMNVEV (reference sequence). The CDR3 protein is CASRRGGAPRRFSGANVLTF. The CDR3 region has the DNA TGTGCCAGCAGAAGGGGGGGGGCGCCCAGGCGCTTCTCTGGGGCCAACGTCCTGACTTTC.

The J gene is TRBJ1-6, the V gene TRBV2; maybe TRBD1 (6 bases). Germline CDR1 is SNHLY and CDR2 is FYNNEI. The CDR3 is 15 amino acids. The V end lost 1 base, the J end lost 7 bases, and 11 bases lay between the germline ends. The CDR3 nucleotides are TGTGCCAGCAGTGAAGAAACAGGGTTCAATTCACCCCTCCACTTT. This gives the protein CASSEETGFNSPLHF.

CDR3 sequence: CASSSTGTGHTEAFF. Written as DNA, the CDR3 is TGTGCCAGCAGTTCCACCGGGACAGGGCACACTGAAGCTTTCTTT. The rearrangement links TRBV28 to TRBJ1-1, with 9 bases lining up with TRBD1. The V gene's germline CDR1 is MDHEN and CDR2 SYDVKM. This CDR3 is built from 15 residues. After removal of 4 bases from V and 3 bases from J, the junction contained 6 bases not matched to a gene.

CDR3 amino acids: CASSARDRGLGQPQHF. CDR3 nucleotides: TGTGCCAGCAGTGCCCGGGACAGGGGATTGGGTCAGCCCCAGCATTTT. The chain combines TRBV6-1 with TRBJ1-5; the match to TRBD1 covers 10 bases. Germline assignment: CDR1 MNHNS and CDR2 SASEGT. The CDR3 has 16 amino acids. Losses at the gene ends were 4 bases for V and 6 bases for J; bases not matched to a gene: 9.

On this clone itself: Different DNA sequences within this sample yield the same CDR3. The chain combines TRBV7-9 with TRBJ2-3; a weak D match, TRBD2 (5 bases). V was trimmed by 0 bases and J by 0 bases, leaving 7 bases between them. The CDR3 contains 15 residues. Per the germline V gene, CDR1 is SEHNR and CDR2 is FQNEAQ (reference sequence). The CDR3 region has the DNA TGTGCCAGCAGCTTAGCTACGGGAAGCACAGATACGCAGTATTTT. It codes for CASSLATGSTDTQYF.

The rearrangement links TRBV5-6 to TRBJ2-1; tentative D call: TRBD1 (5 bases). Trimming removed 4 bases from V and 2 bases from J, with 19 bases in between. The CDR3 has 17 amino acids. Germline CDR1 reads SGHDT; CDR2 reads YYEEEE. The CDR3 loop reads CASSATNWGAPYNEQFF. The DNA of the CDR3 is TGTGCCAGCAGCGCCACCAATTGGGGCGCGCCCTACAATGAGCAGTTCTTC.

The gene calls are TRBV5-4 and TRBJ1-4; 8 positions match TRBD1. In germline, CDR1 is SGHNT, CDR2 YYREEE (reference sequence). CDR3 length: 17 amino acids. The V and J ends lost 4 bases and 4 bases, in that order; junction bases with no gene match: 12. CDR3 region: CASSLTGAKPDNEKLFF. CDR3 coding DNA: TGTGCCAGCAGCCTGACAGGGGCGAAACCAGATAATGAAAAACTGTTTTTT.

This chain connects TRBV19 to TRBJ1-3; D is undetermined. The CDR3 runs to 14 residues. The V and J ends lost 10 bases and 2 bases respectively, with 15 bases between them. Germline values: CDR1 LNHDA, CDR2 SQIVND (reference sequence). The CDR3 reads CATLRAGTGNTIYF. Written as DNA, the CDR3 is TGTGCCACCTTACGTGCGGGTACTGGAAACACCATATATTTT.

The chain couples TRBV27 to TRBJ1-6; 9 bases are a match to TRBD1. Germline loops: CDR1 MNHEY, CDR2 SMNVEV (reference sequence). The CDR3 sequence is 15 residues long. V shed 3 bases and J 8 bases; nucleotides not matched to a gene: 5. CDR3 residues: CASSFMTGGHSPLHF. CDR3 in DNA: TGTGCCAGCAGTTTCATGACAGGGGGACATTCACCCCTCCACTTT.